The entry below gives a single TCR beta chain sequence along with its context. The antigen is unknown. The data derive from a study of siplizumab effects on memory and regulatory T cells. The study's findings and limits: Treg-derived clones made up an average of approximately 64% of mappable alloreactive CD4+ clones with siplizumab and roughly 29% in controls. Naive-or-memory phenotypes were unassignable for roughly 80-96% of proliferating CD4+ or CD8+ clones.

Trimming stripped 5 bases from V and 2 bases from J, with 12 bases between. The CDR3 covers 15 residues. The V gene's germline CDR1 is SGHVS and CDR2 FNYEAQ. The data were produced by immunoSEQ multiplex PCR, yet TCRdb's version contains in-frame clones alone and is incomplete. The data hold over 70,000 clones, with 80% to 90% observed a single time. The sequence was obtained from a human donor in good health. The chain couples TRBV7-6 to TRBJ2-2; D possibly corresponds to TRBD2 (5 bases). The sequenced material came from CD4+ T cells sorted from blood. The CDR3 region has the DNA TGTGCCAGCAGCAACTCTGAGGGTAACACCGGGGAGCTGTTTTTT. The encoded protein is CASSNSEGNTGELFF.